This T cell receptor beta chain was captured by sequencing in a study of cytomegalovirus exposure and HLA in healthy donors. Germline trimming cut 6 bases from V and 2 bases from J; bases unmatched to any gene: 11. The CDR3 is 16 amino acids. The germline V gene encodes CDR1 MNHEY and CDR2 SMNVEV (reference sequence). Use of 60 Vbeta and 13 Jbeta primers characterized the PCR. Only in-frame clones appear in the TCRdb table, and some are missing; sequencing was by immunoSEQ multiplex PCR. Among about 150,000 clones, over 60% were seen once, and the ten largest hold more than 10%. The clonotype was recovered from a man aged 40-50 years in good health and CMV-seropositive. Sequenced material: PBMCs. The chain links TRBV27 to TRBJ2-3; the match to TRBD2 covers 7 bases. CDR3 nucleotides: TGTGCCAGCAGCCATCGGCAGGGAGGGTACACAGATACGCAGTATTTT. This gives the protein CASSHRQGGYTDTQYF.